This passage covers 5 T cell receptor beta chains from one sample sequenced in a study of post-analysis software for immune sequencing data. Every TCR beta cDNA library bore unique molecular identifiers. From the PCR reads, TCRdb called clonotypes with MiXCR, one entry per CDR3 protein. The data contain approximately 630,000 distinct CDR3 sequences, around 60% of them singletons. These receptors lack a known antigen. Whole-study findings and limits: Patients carried several TRBV segments more frequently than controls did, and TRBV5-6, TRBV5-1 and TRBV20-1 were among them.

Source material: blood. Every receptor here comes from a girl between 2 and 10 years old with multiple sclerosis.

The CDR3 reads CASSRMVPEYF. CDR3 sequence (DNA): TGTGCCAGCAGTCGGATGGTTCCTGAGTACTTC. This sequence joins TRBV2 and TRBJ2-7; D is unresolved. Germline-derived CDR1 and CDR2 are SNHLY and FYNNEI. This CDR3 comprises 11 residues. V was trimmed by 5 bases and J by 11 bases, leaving 13 bases between them.

V gene TRBV6-1 combines with J gene TRBJ1-1; maybe TRBD1 (6 bases). This CDR3 spans 15 amino acids. The V gene lost 7 bases and the J gene lost 4 bases, with 19 bases spanning the gap. Germline-derived CDR1 and CDR2 are MNHNS and SASEGT. In DNA, the CDR3 is TGTGCCAGCATCACCGTTACAGGGATTTCCACTGAAGCTTTCTTT. As protein: CASITVTGISTEAFF.

J is TRBJ2-1 and V is TRBV20-1; D gene unclear. This CDR3 is built from 11 residues. Trimming cost V 1 base and J 4 bases, with 2 bases left between them. Germline CDR1 is DFQATT and CDR2 is SNEGSKA (reference sequence). The CDR3 nucleotides are TGCAGTGCTAGAGGATACAATGAGCAGTTCTTC. It specifies CSARGYNEQFF.

This clonotype has only a few counts. The rearrangement joins TRBV2 to TRBJ1-6, with 7 bases fitting TRBD1. The CDR3 is 16 residues long. The trim removed 6 bases at V and 0 bases at J, leaving 5 bases unmatched. Germline CDR1 and CDR2: SNHLY and FYNNEI. The CDR3 sequence is CASSARDSSYNSPLHF. The CDR3, as DNA: TGTGCCAGCAGCGCTCGGGACAGCTCCTATAATTCACCCCTCCACTTT. Supplemented by reference TRBV2 and TRBJ1-6, the full variable domain reads EPEVTQTPSHQVTQMGQEVILRCVPISNHLYFYWYRQILGQKVEFLVSFYNNEISEKSEIFDDQFSVERPDGSNFTLKIRSTKLEDSAMYFCASSARDSSYNSPLHFGNGTRLTVT.

In DNA, the CDR3 is TGTGCCAGCAGCATAAAGGGACAGGCTGAGCAGTTCTTC. It codes for CASSIKGQAEQFF. This chain links TRBV27 with TRBJ2-1; 8 bases agree with TRBD1. The germline CDR1 and CDR2 sequences are MNHEY and SMNVEV (reference sequence). The CDR3 sequence is 13 residues long. V shed 6 bases, J shed 9 bases, and the junction held 7 bases outside the gene matches.